A selection of T cell receptor beta chains follows, all from one sample in a study of shared clonotypes between healthy human individuals. Sequencing used immunoSEQ multiplex PCR; TCRdb keeps in-frame clones, though not all of them. The repertoire holds over 850,000 clones, about 84% seen once, with approximately 0.56% in the top ten. The specimen sequenced was memory CD4+ T cells from PBMCs. The receptors stem from a man younger than 30 in good health. Some clones in this sample may be carry-over from other donors' samples. CDR3s include the opening cysteine and the closing phenylalanine or tryptophan. D genes are given only for firm matches. Part of the rows lack a size; the others show once, few, many or a class for expanded clones.

TRBJ2-5 | TRBD2 | TRBV29-1 | once | CSGREAQETQYF | TGCAGCGGACGGGAGGCCCAAGAGACCCAGTACTTC
TRBJ2-2 | - | TRBV7-9 | - | CASTLGKYGKNTGELFF | TGTGCCAGCACCCTAGGGAAATACGGAAAGAACACCGGGGAGCTGTTTTTT
TRBJ1-5 | - | TRBV30 | - | CAWNEGNQPQHF | TGTGCCTGGAATGAAGGAAATCAGCCCCAGCATTTT
TRBJ2-7 | TRBD2 | TRBV10-3 | - | CAIREREAVYEQYF | TGTGCCATCAGGGAGCGGGAGGCCGTTTACGAGCAGTACTTC
TRBJ1-1 | - | TRBV13 | - | CASSPRRGSLNTEAFF | TGTGCCAGCAGCCCAAGGAGGGGTAGCTTGAACACTGAAGCTTTCTTT
TRBJ2-7 | TRBD1 | TRBV7-9 | - | CASSPDRAWDEQYF | TGTGCCAGCAGCCCCGACAGGGCATGGGACGAGCAGTACTTC
TRBJ1-5 | - | TRBV18 | few | CASSPSVNQPQHF | TGTGCCAGCTCACCGTCAGTTAATCAGCCCCAGCATTTT
TRBJ1-1 | - | TRBV7-2 | - | CASSSRRQGLSEAFF | TGTGCCAGCAGCTCCCGGAGGCAGGGCCTGTCTGAAGCTTTCTTT
TRBJ1-1 | - | TRBV28 | - | CASSFGDWVTEAFF | TGTGCCAGCAGTTTCGGGGATTGGGTCACTGAAGCTTTCTTT
TRBJ2-2 | TRBD1 | TRBV5-1 | few | CASSSYRGNTGELFF | TGCGCCAGCAGCTCCTACAGGGGGAACACCGGGGAGCTGTTTTTT
TRBJ2-2 | - | TRBV5-1 | once | CASSLGSTGELFF | TGCGCCAGCAGCCTTGGGAGCACCGGGGAGCTGTTTTTT
TRBJ1-4 | - | TRBV28 | - | CASSATQGGNEKLFF | TGTGCCAGCAGTGCTACACAGGGAGGGAATGAAAAACTGTTTTTT
TRBJ2-7 | - | TRBV18 | - | CASSAPSREQYF | TGTGCCAGCTCAGCGCCTTCGAGGGAGCAGTACTTC
TRBJ2-1 | - | TRBV28 | many | CASSPTGQSTGEFF | TGTGCCAGCAGTCCAACCGGACAGTCCACCGGAGAGTTCTTC
TRBJ1-4 | - | TRBV5-1 | - | CASSVMDTTNEKLFF | TGCGCCAGCAGCGTAATGGACACAACTAATGAAAAACTGTTTTTT
TRBJ2-5 | - | TRBV5-1 | - | CASSLSPLTGTQYF | TGCGCCAGCAGCTTGTCTCCCCTTACAGGGACCCAGTACTTC
TRBJ2-5 | - | TRBV19 | - | CASRGFGVQETQYF | TGTGCCAGTAGGGGGTTCGGTGTACAAGAGACCCAGTACTTC
TRBJ2-7 | - | TRBV5-1 | - | CASSLGGPSYEQYF | TGCGCCAGCAGCTTGGGTGGACCCTCCTACGAGCAGTACTTC
TRBJ1-2 | - | TRBV2 | - | CASSRTDLANYGYTF | TGTGCCAGCAGTCGGACGGACCTAGCTAACTATGGCTACACCTTC
TRBJ1-5 | - | TRBV28 | few | CASSFQNQPQHF | TGTGCCAGCAGTTTCCAGAATCAGCCCCAGCATTTT
TRBJ2-2 | - | TRBV10-1 | - | CASSAGANTGELFF | TGCGCCAGCAGTGCGGGCGCGAACACCGGGGAGCTGTTTTTT
TRBJ2-7 | - | TRBV5-1 | - | CASGDRAELEQYF | TGCGCCAGCGGAGACCGGGCCGAACTCGAGCAGTACTTC
TRBJ2-1 | - | TRBV5-4 | many | CASSRWDAAEQFF | TGTGCCAGCAGCCGATGGGACGCAGCTGAGCAGTTCTTC
TRBJ2-1 | TRBD2 | TRBV10-1 | - | CASSETSGRVYNEQFF | TGCGCCAGCAGTGAGACTAGCGGGAGGGTCTACAATGAGCAGTTCTTC
TRBJ2-7 | TRBD2 | TRBV7-8 | - | CASSLLGLAGYRSYEQYF | TGTGCCAGCAGCTTGCTAGGACTAGCGGGATATCGGTCGTACGAGCAGTACTTC
TRBJ1-5 | TRBD1 | TRBV27 | - | CASSPLLPGQGRKEPQHF | TGTGCCAGCAGTCCTCTCCTACCGGGACAGGGAAGAAAGGAGCCCCAGCATTTT
TRBJ2-6 | - | TRBV7-9 | few | CASSQHEARANVLTF | TGTGCCAGCAGCCAGCACGAGGCGAGGGCCAACGTCCTGACTTTC
TRBJ2-3 | - | TRBV11-3 | - | CASSLVSTPRGPDTQYF | TGTGCCAGCAGCTTAGTATCGACTCCTCGGGGCCCAGATACGCAGTATTTT
TRBJ2-3 | - | TRBV25-1 | - | CASSDFTDTQYF | TGTGCCAGCAGTGACTTCACAGATACGCAGTATTTT
TRBJ2-5 | TRBD2 | TRBV4-1 | - | CASSQGFGGRETQYF | TGCGCCAGCAGCCAAGGATTCGGGGGGAGAGAGACCCAGTACTTC
TRBJ1-3 | - | TRBV6-1 | - | CASRANRSSGNTIYF | TGTGCCAGCAGAGCAAATAGGAGCTCTGGAAACACCATATATTTT
TRBJ2-1 | - | TRBV5-5 | - | CASSPTGDWQFF | TGTGCCAGCAGCCCCACCGGGGATTGGCAGTTCTTC
TRBJ2-5 | - | TRBV29-1 | - | CSVGGAGETQYF | TGCAGCGTTGGTGGAGCGGGCGAGACCCAGTACTTC
TRBJ1-1 | - | TRBV7-9 | - | CASRSDGGTYPEDTEAFF | TGTGCCAGCAGGTCCGACGGGGGGACATACCCAGAGGACACTGAAGCTTTCTTT
TRBJ1-2 | - | TRBV2 | once | CASTLAGAHSVDGYTF | TGTGCCAGCACCCTCGCAGGGGCGCATTCCGTCGATGGCTACACCTTC
TRBJ2-5 | - | TRBV6-1 | - | CASSELGTETQYF | TGTGCCAGCAGCGAGCTCGGGACGGAGACCCAGTACTTC
TRBJ1-6 | - | TRBV14 | - | CASSGSMDSPLHF | TGTGCCAGCAGCGGCAGCATGGATTCACCCCTCCACTTT
TRBJ2-5 | - | TRBV7-2 | - | CASSLAFRGGEDQETQYF | TGTGCCAGCAGCTTAGCCTTTCGAGGAGGCGAGGACCAAGAGACCCAGTACTTC